The text below deals with one TCR beta chain. The entry originates in a study of shared clonotypes between healthy human individuals. Terminally differentiated effector memory CD45RA+ cells were excluded by CCR7 positive selection of CD45RO-negative cells. Sequencing was performed with immunoSEQ multiplex PCR; in TCRdb, only in-frame clones are kept and a portion is missing. The data show roughly 2,000,000 clones, over 85% seen once. The junction had 2 bases not matched to a gene; V was cut back by 2 bases and J by 7 bases. The CDR3 runs to 13 residues. CDR1 MGHRA and CDR2 YSYEKL come from the germline V gene.

The sequencing sample was made of naive CD8+ T cells from PBMCs. The sequence was collected from a man aged 18 to 35 in good health. Some clones in this sample may be carry-over from other donors' samples. The V and J genes are TRBV4-1 and TRBJ1-2; 9 nucleotides line up with TRBD1. CDR3: CASSQTGGGGYTF. For the CDR3, the DNA is TGCGCCAGCAGCCAAACAGGGGGCGGTGGCTACACCTTC.